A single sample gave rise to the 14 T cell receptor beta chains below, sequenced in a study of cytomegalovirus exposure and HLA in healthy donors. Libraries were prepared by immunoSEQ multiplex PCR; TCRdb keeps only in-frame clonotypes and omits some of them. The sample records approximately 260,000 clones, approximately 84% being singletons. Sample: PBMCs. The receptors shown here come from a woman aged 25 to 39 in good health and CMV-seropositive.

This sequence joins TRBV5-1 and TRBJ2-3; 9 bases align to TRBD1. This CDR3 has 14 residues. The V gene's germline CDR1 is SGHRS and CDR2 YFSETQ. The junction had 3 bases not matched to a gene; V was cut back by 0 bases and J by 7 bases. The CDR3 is CASSLDRGLNTQYF. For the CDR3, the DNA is TGCGCCAGCAGCTTGGACAGGGGGCTGAATACGCAGTATTTT.

The CDR3 sequence: CASSLVGQGLPGEQYF. The DNA for the CDR3 is TGTGCCAGCAGCTTAGTGGGACAGGGGTTGCCTGGTGAGCAGTACTTC. This rearrangement joins TRBV7-9 to TRBJ2-7; 10 nucleotides match TRBD1. Germline-derived CDR1 and CDR2 are SEHNR and FQNEAQ (reference sequence). The CDR3 consists of 16 residues. J gave up 7 bases and V 1 base, and 10 bases lay outside the gene matches.

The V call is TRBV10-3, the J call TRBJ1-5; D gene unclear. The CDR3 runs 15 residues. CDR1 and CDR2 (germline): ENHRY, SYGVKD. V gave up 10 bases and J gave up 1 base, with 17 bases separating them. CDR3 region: CATTRNGGSNQPQHF. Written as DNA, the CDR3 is TGTGCCACCACTCGGAATGGAGGGAGCAATCAGCCCCAGCATTTT.

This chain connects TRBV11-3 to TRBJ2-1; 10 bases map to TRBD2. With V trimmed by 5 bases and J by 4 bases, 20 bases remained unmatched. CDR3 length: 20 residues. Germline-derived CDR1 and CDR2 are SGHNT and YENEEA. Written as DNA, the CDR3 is TGTGCCAGCAGCCGCAAGGGGGATTGGGGCACTAGCGGGGTTTACAATGAGCAGTTCTTC. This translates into CASSRKGDWGTSGVYNEQFF.

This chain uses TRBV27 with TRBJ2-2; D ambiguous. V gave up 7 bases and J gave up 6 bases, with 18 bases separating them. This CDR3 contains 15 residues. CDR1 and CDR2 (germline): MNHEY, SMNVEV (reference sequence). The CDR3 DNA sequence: TGTGCCAGCACCACGTACTTGAGTTTTCCCGGGGAGCTGTTTTTT. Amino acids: CASTTYLSFPGELFF.

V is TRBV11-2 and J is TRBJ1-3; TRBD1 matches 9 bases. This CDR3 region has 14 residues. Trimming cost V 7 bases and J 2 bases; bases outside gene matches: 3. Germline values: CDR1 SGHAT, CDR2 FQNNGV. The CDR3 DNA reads TGTGCCAGCACAAACAGGGGGCCTGGAAACACCATATATTTT. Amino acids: CASTNRGPGNTIYF.

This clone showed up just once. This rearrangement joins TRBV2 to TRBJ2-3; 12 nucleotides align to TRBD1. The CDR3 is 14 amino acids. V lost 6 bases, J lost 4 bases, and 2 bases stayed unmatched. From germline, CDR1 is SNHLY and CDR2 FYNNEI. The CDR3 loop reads CASRRDRGPDTQYF. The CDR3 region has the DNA TGTGCCAGCAGGCGGGACAGGGGGCCAGATACGCAGTATTTT.

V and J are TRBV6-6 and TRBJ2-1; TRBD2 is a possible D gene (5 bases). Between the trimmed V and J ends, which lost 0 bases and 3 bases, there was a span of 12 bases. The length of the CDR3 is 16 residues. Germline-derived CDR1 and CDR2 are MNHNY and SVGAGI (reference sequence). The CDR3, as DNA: TGTGCCAGCAGTTACTCGAACGGGGTTGGCTACAATGAGCAGTTCTTC. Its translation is CASSYSNGVGYNEQFF.

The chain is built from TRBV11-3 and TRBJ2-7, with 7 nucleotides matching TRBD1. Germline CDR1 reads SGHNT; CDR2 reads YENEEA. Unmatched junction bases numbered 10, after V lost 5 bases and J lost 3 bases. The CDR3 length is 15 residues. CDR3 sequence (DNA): TGTGCCAGCAGCCCCGACAGGGCCTCCTTCTACGAGCAGTACTTC. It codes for CASSPDRASFYEQYF.

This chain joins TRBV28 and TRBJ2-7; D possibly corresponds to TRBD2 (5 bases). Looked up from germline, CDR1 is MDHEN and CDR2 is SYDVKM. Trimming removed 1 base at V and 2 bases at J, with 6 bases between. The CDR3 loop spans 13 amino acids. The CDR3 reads CASSLSLAYEQYF. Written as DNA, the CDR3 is TGTGCCAGCAGTTTATCACTAGCCTACGAGCAGTACTTC.

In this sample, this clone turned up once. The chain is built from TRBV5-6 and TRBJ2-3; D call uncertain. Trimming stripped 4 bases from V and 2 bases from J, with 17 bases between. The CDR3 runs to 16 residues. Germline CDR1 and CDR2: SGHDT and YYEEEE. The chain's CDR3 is CASSIRRGIDTDTQYF. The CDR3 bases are TGTGCCAGCAGCATCCGACGCGGAATAGACACAGATACGCAGTATTTT.

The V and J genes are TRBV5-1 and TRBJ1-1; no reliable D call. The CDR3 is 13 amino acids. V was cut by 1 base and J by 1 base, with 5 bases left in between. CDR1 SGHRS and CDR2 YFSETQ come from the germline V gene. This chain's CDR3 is CASSLIQNTEAFF. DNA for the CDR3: TGCGCCAGCAGCTTGATCCAGAACACTGAAGCTTTCTTT.

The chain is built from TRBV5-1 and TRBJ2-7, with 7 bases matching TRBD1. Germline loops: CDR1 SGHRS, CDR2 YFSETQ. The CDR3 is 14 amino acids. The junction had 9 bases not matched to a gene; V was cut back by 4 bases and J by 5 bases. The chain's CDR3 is CASSRDSPRDEQYF. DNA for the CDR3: TGCGCCAGCAGCCGGGACAGCCCCCGAGACGAGCAGTACTTC.

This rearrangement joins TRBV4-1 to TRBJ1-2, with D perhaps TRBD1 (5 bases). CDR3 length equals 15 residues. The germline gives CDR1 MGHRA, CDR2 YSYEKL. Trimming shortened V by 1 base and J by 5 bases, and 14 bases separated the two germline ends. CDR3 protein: CASSQGSTGRYGYTF. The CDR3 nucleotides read TGCGCCAGCAGCCAAGGATCCACAGGCCGTTATGGCTACACCTTC.